The rows below give T cell receptor beta chains drawn from one sample of a study of blood T cell repertoires in COVID-19. Libraries were prepared by immunoSEQ multiplex PCR; TCRdb keeps only in-frame clonotypes and omits some of them. Of approximately 34,000 clones in the sample, roughly 80% were seen once. Sequences were obtained from peripheral blood. The receptor source for this set is a man aged 65 to 85 with COVID-19, enrolled during active disease. Each CDR3 is given with its conserved first and last residue. The D gene is left open where the match is weak. Not every row has a clone size; where given, it reads once, few, many or a size class.

>TRBV6-1|16|TRBJ1-5|NA|NA
TGTGCCAGCAGTGTGGCAGGGGCGCTAGTTATCCAGCCCCAGCATTTT
CASSVAGALVIQPQHF
>TRBV7-2|16|TRBJ1-1|TRBD1|NA
TGTGCCAGCAGCACACAGCCAGGACAGGGGGGCACTGAAGCTTTCTTT
CASSTQPGQGGTEAFF
>TRBV9|14|TRBJ1-2|TRBD1|NA
TGTGCCAGCAGCGTTGGGACAGGGGAATATGGCTACACCTTC
CASSVGTGEYGYTF
>TRBV7-2|16|TRBJ1-1|TRBD1|once
TGTGCCAGCAGCTCCCTTTCCGTGACAGGGCAGGCTGAAGCTTTCTTT
CASSSLSVTGQAEAFF
>TRBV2|14|TRBJ2-6|NA|NA
TGTGCCAGCAGTGACAGGGCTGGGGCCAACGTCCTGACTTTC
CASSDRAGANVLTF
>TRBV18|15|TRBJ2-1|NA|NA
TGTGCCAGCTCACCGATCGGGAGTTTCGGTAATGAGCAGTTCTTC
CASSPIGSFGNEQFF
>TRBV5-5|13|TRBJ2-7|TRBD1|NA
TGTGCCAGGGCCGGCAGGGGGAACTACGAGCAGTACTTC
CARAGRGNYEQYF
>TRBV2|14|TRBJ2-7|NA|NA
TGTGCCAGCAGTGAAGAGCAGGGGTTGTACGAGCAGTACTTC
CASSEEQGLYEQYF
>TRBV27|13|TRBJ1-4|TRBD1|NA
TGTGCCAGCAGTTTCCATGGACAGGGGAGACTGTTTTTT
CASSFHGQGRLFF
>TRBV19|13|TRBJ1-2|TRBD1|NA
TGTGCCAGTAGTATTATGGACAGGGAAGGCTACACCTTC
CASSIMDREGYTF
>TRBV29-1|11|TRBJ1-2|NA|NA
TGCAGCGTAAATGACAGTGATGGCTACACCTTC
CSVNDSDGYTF
>TRBV9|17|TRBJ1-4|NA|few
TGTGCCAGCAGCGTAGGGTTTTTTCGGGGTGGAGATGAAAAACTGTTTTTT
CASSVGFFRGGDEKLFF
>TRBV9|15|TRBJ1-1|TRBD1|few
TGTGCCAGTTCCATAACAGGGGGCTTGGCCACTGAAGCTTTCTTT
CASSITGGLATEAFF
>TRBV29-1|11|TRBJ2-7|NA|NA
TGCAGCGTTATGTACTCGGGCGAGCAGTACTTC
CSVMYSGEQYF
>TRBV21-1|17|TRBJ2-3|NA|NA
TGTGCCAGCAGCAAAGCGCGAGGACAGGGGGAGTCAGATACGCAGTATTTT
CASSKARGQGESDTQYF
>TRBV28|15|TRBJ1-3|NA|NA
TGTGCCAGCAGTTTGGGGGGAGCCTCTGGAAACACCATATATTTT
CASSLGGASGNTIYF
>TRBV11-2|15|TRBJ2-7|TRBD2|NA
TGTGCCAGCAGCTTAGTGACAGCGGGAGTAGACGAGCAGTACTTC
CASSLVTAGVDEQYF
>TRBV7-2|13|TRBJ2-7|NA|NA
TGTGCCAGCAGCTTCAGTTATCCCTACGAGCAGTACTTC
CASSFSYPYEQYF
>TRBV15|16|TRBJ2-3|NA|NA
TGTGCCACCAGCAGAGGGGGCGGGGGCGCGACAGATACGCAGTATTTT
CATSRGGGGATDTQYF
>TRBV4-3|15|TRBJ1-1|NA|NA
TGCGCCAGCAGCCAAGTAGGGGAGGGAAACACTGAAGCTTTCTTT
CASSQVGEGNTEAFF
>TRBV19|16|TRBJ2-2|TRBD2|NA
TGTGCCAGTAGTATAAGAGCGGGAGGAGGAACCGGGGAGCTGTTTTTT
CASSIRAGGGTGELFF
>TRBV5-5|16|TRBJ1-1|NA|NA
TGTGCCAGCAGCACGGGGTCGATTACCACGAACACTGAAGCTTTCTTT
CASSTGSITTNTEAFF